These T cell receptor beta chains were read from a single sample in a study of cytomegalovirus exposure and HLA in healthy donors. Sequenced by immunoSEQ multiplex PCR; TCRdb stores in-frame clones only, minus some. The sample has approximately 160,000 clones; around 80% are singletons. The material sequenced was PBMCs. Every receptor here comes from a man aged 25-40 years in good health and CMV-seropositive. Each CDR3 is given with its conserved first and last residue. A D gene is named only where the DNA matches it firmly. Size is omitted from some rows. Given values are once, few, many or a class for expanded clones.

j_call d_call clone_size v_call cdr3_aa cdr3_nt
TRBJ1-1 NA NA TRBV4-1 CASSQALIDTEAFF TGCGCCAGCAGCCAAGCCCTTATAGACACTGAAGCTTTCTTT
TRBJ2-2 TRBD1 NA TRBV29-1 CSVLGRQGDTGELFF TGCAGCGTTCTTGGTCGGCAGGGGGACACCGGGGAGCTGTTTTTT
TRBJ1-2 TRBD1 NA TRBV19 CASSMRLQDRAPYGYTF TGTGCCAGTAGTATGCGCCTCCAGGACAGGGCCCCCTATGGCTACACCTTC
TRBJ1-2 NA NA TRBV6-4 CASSDSYREHGYTF TGTGCCAGCAGTGACTCGTACAGGGAGCATGGCTACACCTTC
TRBJ2-7 NA NA TRBV7-2 CASSFGGSYEQYF TGTGCCAGCAGCTTTGGGGGGTCCTACGAGCAGTACTTC
TRBJ1-5 NA NA TRBV30 CAWSSAGAGQPQHF TGTGCCTGGAGCTCAGCCGGTGCGGGGCAGCCCCAGCATTTT
TRBJ2-7 TRBD2 NA TRBV9 CASSVGGGNYEQYF TGTGCCAGCAGCGTAGGGGGGGGTAACTACGAGCAGTACTTC
TRBJ2-6 NA NA TRBV7-6 CASSLSDSPSGANVLTF TGTGCCAGCAGCTTATCCGACAGCCCCTCTGGGGCCAACGTCCTGACTTTC
TRBJ2-7 TRBD1 NA TRBV2 CASRTDRETYEQYF TGTGCCAGCAGGACGGACAGGGAGACCTACGAGCAGTACTTC
TRBJ1-3 TRBD1 once TRBV7-2 CASSFSSGQGGNTIYF TGTGCCAGCAGTTTTAGTTCGGGACAGGGGGGAAACACCATATATTTT
TRBJ1-3 NA NA TRBV28 CASSLTDSGNTIYF TGTGCCAGCAGCTTGACAGACTCTGGAAACACCATATATTTT
TRBJ1-2 NA NA TRBV4-3 CASSPTANYGYTF TGCGCCAGCAGCCCAACCGCGAACTATGGCTACACCTTC
TRBJ2-1 TRBD2 NA TRBV7-2 CASSFLAGISYNEQFF TGTGCCAGCAGCTTTCTAGCGGGTATCTCCTACAATGAGCAGTTCTTC
TRBJ2-3 TRBD2 NA TRBV5-6 CASSPGTSATDTQYF TGTGCCAGCAGCCCCGGGACTAGCGCCACAGATACGCAGTATTTT
TRBJ1-3 NA NA TRBV5-4 CASSNHGGLSGNTIYF TGTGCCAGCAGTAATCACGGCGGGCTCTCTGGAAACACCATATATTTT
TRBJ2-3 TRBD2 NA TRBV5-1 CASSMTSGTDTQYF TGCGCCAGCAGCATGACTAGCGGCACAGATACGCAGTATTTT
TRBJ2-7 NA NA TRBV7-2 CASSLGVLSYEQYF TGTGCCAGCAGCTTAGGAGTTCTCTCCTACGAGCAGTACTTC
TRBJ2-5 TRBD1 few TRBV15 CATSSAHRQGSETQYF TGTGCCACCAGCAGCGCCCACCGACAGGGATCAGAGACCCAGTACTTC
TRBJ1-5 NA NA TRBV7-2 CASSLERGQPQHF TGTGCCAGCAGCTTAGAACGGGGACAGCCCCAGCATTTT
TRBJ2-7 TRBD1 NA TRBV2 CASSAGQGKHEQYF TGTGCCAGCAGTGCAGGACAGGGAAAGCACGAGCAGTACTTC
TRBJ2-6 NA NA TRBV5-1 CASSLVPGSGANGLTF TGCGCCAGCAGCTTGGTCCCAGGTTCTGGGGCCAACGGCCTGACTTTC
TRBJ2-7 NA NA TRBV4-1 CASSQDSASYEQYF TGCGCCAGCAGCCAAGATTCAGCGTCCTACGAGCAGTACTTC
TRBJ1-2 NA NA TRBV4-3 CASSQVNGQLYVYTF TGCGCCAGCAGCCAAGTAAACGGACAGCTCTATGTCTACACCTTC
TRBJ1-3 NA NA TRBV5-6 CASSSGTLSGNTIYF TGTGCCAGCAGCTCCGGGACACTATCTGGAAACACCATATATTTT
TRBJ2-3 TRBD1 NA TRBV27 CASRPDRLSTDTQYF TGTGCCAGCAGACCGGACAGGCTTAGCACAGATACGCAGTATTTT
TRBJ1-3 NA NA TRBV30 CAWTQPSSGNTIYF TGTGCCTGGACACAGCCAAGCTCTGGAAACACCATATATTTT
TRBJ2-1 TRBD2 NA TRBV5-1 CASSTSANSYNEQFF TGCGCCAGCAGCACTAGCGCAAACTCCTACAATGAGCAGTTCTTC
TRBJ2-3 NA NA TRBV7-2 CASSLIRQSTDTQYF TGTGCCAGCAGCTTAATTAGACAGAGCACAGATACGCAGTATTTT
TRBJ1-5 NA NA TRBV15 CATRTAGNNQPQHF TGTGCCACCAGGACGGCGGGGAATAATCAGCCCCAGCATTTT
TRBJ2-5 TRBD2 NA TRBV5-1 CASSLSELFRAGGPWETQYF TGCGCCAGCAGCTTGTCGGAACTTTTCAGGGCGGGAGGGCCTTGGGAGACCCAGTACTTC
TRBJ2-1 TRBD2 few TRBV9 CASSLRSGNNYNEQFF TGTGCCAGCAGCTTACGAAGCGGGAACAATTACAATGAGCAGTTCTTC
TRBJ2-1 NA few TRBV5-5 CASSHSTYNEQFF TGTGCCAGCAGCCACTCCACTTACAATGAGCAGTTCTTC
TRBJ2-1 TRBD2 once TRBV28 CASSSHRASGRVLMEQFF TGTGCCAGCAGTTCCCACCGGGCTAGCGGGAGGGTCTTGATGGAGCAGTTCTTC
TRBJ1-4 NA NA TRBV28 CASSPDATNEKLFF TGTGCCAGCAGTCCAGATGCAACTAATGAAAAACTGTTTTTT
TRBJ2-1 NA NA TRBV28 CASSGQLNEQFF TGTGCCAGCAGTGGTCAGTTGAATGAGCAGTTCTTC
TRBJ2-7 TRBD1 NA TRBV15 CATSSTGTGFYEQYF TGTGCCACCAGCAGTACCGGGACAGGGTTCTACGAGCAGTACTTC
TRBJ2-3 NA NA TRBV30 CAWSDTVDTQYF TGTGCCTGGAGCGACACCGTAGATACGCAGTATTTT
TRBJ1-2 NA NA TRBV6-5 CAGSGSLTYGYTF TGTGCCGGCAGTGGCTCCCTCACCTATGGCTACACCTTC
TRBJ2-3 TRBD1 NA TRBV5-8 CASSWTFLQGAVRDTQYF TGTGCCAGCAGCTGGACATTTCTACAGGGGGCGGTGAGAGATACGCAGTATTTT
TRBJ2-5 TRBD1 NA TRBV5-6 CASSLQGFQETQYF TGTGCCAGCAGCTTACAGGGGTTCCAAGAGACCCAGTACTTC
TRBJ2-7 NA NA TRBV5-4 CASSPSTDTYEQYF TGTGCCAGCAGCCCATCGACAGATACCTACGAGCAGTACTTC
TRBJ2-3 NA NA TRBV4-1 CASSYGTFTDTQYF TGCGCCAGCAGCTATGGGACTTTCACAGATACGCAGTATTTT
TRBJ2-1 NA NA TRBV11-3 CASSLGGGRSSYNEQFF TGTGCCAGCAGCTTGGGTGGCGGGCGTAGCTCCTACAATGAGCAGTTCTTC
TRBJ2-6 NA NA TRBV27 CASSSLQLSGANVLTF TGTGCCAGCAGTTCATTACAGCTCTCTGGGGCCAACGTCCTGACTTTC
TRBJ2-7 NA NA TRBV6-1 CAGARSKAYEQYF TGTGCCGGGGCCCGGTCTAAAGCCTACGAGCAGTACTTC
TRBJ2-1 NA NA TRBV19 CASTPRGLDEQFF TGTGCCAGTACCCCGCGGGGCTTGGATGAGCAGTTCTTC
TRBJ1-5 TRBD1 NA TRBV6-1 CASSLRDRGPQHF TGTGCCAGCAGTCTCCGGGACAGGGGGCCCCAGCATTTT
TRBJ1-1 TRBD1 NA TRBV7-2 CASSLTGTGGFGTEAFF TGTGCCAGCAGCTTAACCGGGACAGGAGGATTCGGCACTGAAGCTTTCTTT
TRBJ2-4 TRBD1 NA TRBV4-3 CASSQVVGQKNIQYF TGCGCCAGCAGCCAAGTTGTGGGACAGAAAAACATTCAGTACTTC
TRBJ1-2 TRBD1 NA TRBV10-1 CASSPGQGAGGYTF TGCGCCAGCAGCCCGGGACAGGGGGCCGGCGGCTACACCTTC